This T cell receptor (beta chain) stems from a study of neurological immune-mediated disorders. General study findings and limits: Expanded clones shared no CDR3 amino acid sequences across subjects, suggesting private repertoires in all groups.

At least ten counts were recorded for this clonotype. The antigen is undetermined. CDR1 and CDR2 from the germline V gene are KGHSH and LQKENI. Trimming removed 8 bases at V and 4 bases at J, with 15 bases between. CDR3 size: 14 residues. TCRdb re-called the 5' RACE reads through MiXCR, storing one row per CDR3 protein. The sample lists 55,000 to 75,000 distinct CDR3 sequences; 2% to 2.5% were seen once. Unsorted libraries were derived from 2 million PBMCs stored at -80 C. The TCR sequence derives from a man aged 45-65 years with multiple sclerosis. The specimen sequenced was PBMCs. This sequence joins TRBV18 and TRBJ1-3, with D possibly being TRBD1 (5 bases). As DNA, the CDR3 is TGTGCCAGCCACCCGGGACGCCAAGGAAACACCATATATTTT. Its translation: CASHPGRQGNTIYF.